The source of this T cell receptor beta chain is a study of identical twins. This clonotype was picked up a small number of times. Its specificity is not known. Findings of the study overall: Part of the zero-insertion signal could reflect confounding by invariant MAIT and iNKT cells. The study found that models underestimated out-of-frame TCR alpha sharing in monozygotic twins. In drawing conclusions, the study used cross-sectional statistical analysis and did not follow the same donors.

A template switching step contributed a universal primer site, while unique molecular identifiers were present in the cDNA. One entry per CDR3 protein results from TCRdb running MiXCR on the 5' RACE reads. The top ten clones hold approximately 0.29% of a sample with around 1.7 million distinct CDR3 sequences, around 33% of them seen once. The CDR3 length is 18 residues. Looked up from germline, CDR1 is SGHRS and CDR2 is YFSETQ. V lost 2 bases and J lost 4, with 22 bases in between. Specimen: cord blood. The rearrangement joins TRBV5-1 to TRBJ1-5; D is perhaps TRBD1 (6 bases). This clonotype was sampled from a newborn girl in good health. CDR3 region: CASSFDANRVHPNQPQHF. The CDR3 DNA is TGCGCCAGCAGCTTTGACGCCAACAGGGTCCATCCGAATCAGCCCCAGCATTTT.